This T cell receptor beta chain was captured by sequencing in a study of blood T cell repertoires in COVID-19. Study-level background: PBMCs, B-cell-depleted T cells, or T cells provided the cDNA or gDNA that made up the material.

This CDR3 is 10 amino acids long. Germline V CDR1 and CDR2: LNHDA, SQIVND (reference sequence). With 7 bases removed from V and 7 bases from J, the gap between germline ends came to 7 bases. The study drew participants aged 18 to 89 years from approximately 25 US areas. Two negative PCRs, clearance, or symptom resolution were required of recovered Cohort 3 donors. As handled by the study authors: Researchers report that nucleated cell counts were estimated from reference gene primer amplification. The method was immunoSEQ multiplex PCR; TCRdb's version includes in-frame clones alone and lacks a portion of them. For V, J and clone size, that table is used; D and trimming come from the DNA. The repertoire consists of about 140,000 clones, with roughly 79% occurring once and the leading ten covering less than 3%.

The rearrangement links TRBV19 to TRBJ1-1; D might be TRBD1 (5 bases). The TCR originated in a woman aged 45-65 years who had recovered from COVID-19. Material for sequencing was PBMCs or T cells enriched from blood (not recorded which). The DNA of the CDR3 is TGTGCCAGTAAGGGGATTGAAGCTTTCTTT. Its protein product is CASKGIEAFF. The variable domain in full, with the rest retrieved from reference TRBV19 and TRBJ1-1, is DGGITQSPKYLFRKEGQNVTLSCEQNLNHDAMYWYRQDPGQGLRLIYYSQIVNDFQKGDIAEGYSVSREKKESFPLTVTSAQKNPTAFYLCASKGIEAFFGQGTRLTVV.